The sample holds a few counts of the clone carrying this TCR beta chain. Its antigen is as yet unknown. The sample belongs to a study of read filtering for tumor transcriptome and immune sequencing. From approximately 430 ng of RNA, a library with molecular barcoded alpha/delta and beta/gamma adaptors was made. TCRdb itself ran the reads through MiXCR, one entry per CDR3 protein. Of tens of thousands of distinct CDR3 sequences in the sample, roughly a fifth were seen once. Germline CDR1 is SGHTA and CDR2 is FQGTGA. This CDR3 is 15 amino acids long. V lost 2 bases and J lost 3; bases outside the gene matches: 3. Study conclusions and caveats: Sorted CD138-negative bone marrow cells were not purified T cells.

The specimen was a population of CD138-negative cells sorted from bone marrow. The sequence was obtained from a donor aged 40 or older with multiple myeloma. The rearrangement uses TRBV7-3 and TRBJ2-1; TRBD2 matches 8 bases. CDR3 residues: CASSLAGGHYNEQFF. The CDR3 region has the DNA TGTGCCAGCAGCTTAGCGGGGGGCCACTACAATGAGCAGTTCTTC.